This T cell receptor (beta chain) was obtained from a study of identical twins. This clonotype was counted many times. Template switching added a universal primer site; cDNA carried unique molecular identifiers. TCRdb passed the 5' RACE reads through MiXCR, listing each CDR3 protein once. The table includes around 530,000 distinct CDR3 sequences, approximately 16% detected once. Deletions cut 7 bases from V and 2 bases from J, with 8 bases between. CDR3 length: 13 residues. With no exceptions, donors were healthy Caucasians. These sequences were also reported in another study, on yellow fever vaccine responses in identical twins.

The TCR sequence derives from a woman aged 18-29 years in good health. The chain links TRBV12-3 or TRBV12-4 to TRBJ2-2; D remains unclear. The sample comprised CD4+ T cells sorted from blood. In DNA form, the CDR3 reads TGTGCCAGCAAAGTCACCAACACCGGGGAGCTGTTTTTT. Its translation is CASKVTNTGELFF.